Each of the 20 T cell receptor beta chains below was sequenced from the same sample in a study of blood T cell repertoires in COVID-19 (TCRdb year 2020). The library relied on the immunoSEQ multiplex PCR assay. The source is immuneACCESS, and TCRdb retained only in-frame sequences with V and J called. Part of the clones is not carried over; for the studies checked, unresolved V genes explain less than half of this, and the remainder is unexplained. The sample table lists some 200,000 clones, more than 80% of them with a count of one. Clones ranked in the top ten supply around 9% of the sample. The sequencing input was PBMCs or T cells enriched from blood (not recorded which). The receptors stem from a man aged 40-49 years who had recovered from COVID-19.

The gene calls are TRBV7-9 and TRBJ2-2, with 8 bases fitting TRBD1. Germline lookup yields CDR1 SEHNR and CDR2 FQNEAQ (reference sequence). Trimming removed 5 bases from V and 2 bases from J; junction bases left unmatched: 13. The CDR3 sequence is 18 residues long. The CDR3 coding sequence is TGTGCCAGCAGCCTAGGATTCGGTCAGGGGGCAAACACCGGGGAGCTGTTTTTT. It is translated as CASSLGFGQGANTGELFF.

The genes are TRBV10-3 and TRBJ1-2, with unresolved D. This CDR3 comprises 14 residues. Germline assignment: CDR1 ENHRY and CDR2 SYGVKD. Between the trimmed V and J ends, which lost 6 bases and 1 base, there was a span of 12 bases. CDR3 amino acids: CAISPSEINYGYTF. Here the CDR3 DNA reads TGTGCCATCAGCCCTTCCGAGATTAACTATGGCTACACCTTC.

V gene TRBV7-6 combines with J gene TRBJ2-3, with 12 bases aligning to TRBD2. This CDR3 is 18 amino acids long. CDR1 SGHVS and CDR2 FNYEAQ come from the germline V gene. Trimming removed 4 bases from V and 3 bases from J; junction bases left unmatched: 11. DNA for the CDR3: TGTGCCAGCAGCTCTCCATGGACTAGCGGGAACCCAACAGATACGCAGTATTTT. Its protein product is CASSSPWTSGNPTDTQYF.

The V gene is TRBV21-1, the J gene TRBJ1-5; the table's TRBD1 call for D was not verified on the DNA. TRBV21-1 counts as a pseudogene. The CDR3 runs 13 residues. DNA of the CDR3: TGTGCCCCTGAGGCGGGACAGGGTCAGCCCCAGCATTTT. Its protein product is CAPEAGQGQPQHF.

The rearrangement uses TRBV7-6 and TRBJ2-2, with TRBD2 identical over 11 bases. Trimming took 2 bases from V and 4 from J; bases not matched to a gene: 3. Germline V CDR1 and CDR2: SGHVS, FNYEAQ. The CDR3 contains 16 residues. As DNA, the CDR3 is TGTGCCAGCAGCTTACTTGGGACTAGCGGCACCGGGGAGCTGTTTTTT. Amino acid sequence: CASSLLGTSGTGELFF.

The chain couples TRBV3-1 (or the pseudogene TRBV3-2) to TRBJ1-1; D is unresolved. The CDR3 is 14 residues long. The germline CDR1 and CDR2 sequences are LGHDT and YNNKEL (reference sequence). Trimming pared 4 bases from V and 6 bases from J, leaving 15 bases between. The CDR3: CASSPAGMGSEAFF. For the CDR3, the DNA is TGTGCCAGCAGCCCCGCGGGGATGGGCTCTGAAGCTTTCTTT.

The V gene is TRBV2, the J gene TRBJ2-1, with TRBD1 matching over 7 bases. The CDR3 extends over 15 amino acids. CDR1 and CDR2 (germline): SNHLY, FYNNEI. J lost 0 bases, V lost 8 bases, and 7 bases had no gene match. DNA for the CDR3: TGTGCCAGCCGACGGGACAGCAGCTCCTACAATGAGCAGTTCTTC. Its translation: CASRRDSSSYNEQFF.

This rearrangement joins TRBV6-5 to TRBJ2-6; D unclear. V shed 7 bases and J shed 0 bases, with 10 bases lying between them. CDR3 size: 15 residues. The V gene's germline CDR1 is MNHEY and CDR2 SVGAGI. CDR3 amino acids: CASMSPFSGANVLTF. The CDR3, as DNA: TGTGCCAGCATGTCCCCTTTCTCTGGGGCCAACGTCCTGACTTTC.

The chain links TRBV5-6 to TRBJ1-2; D gene ambiguous. The germline V and J ends were trimmed by 1 base and 7 bases, with 14 bases remaining between them. The CDR3 is 14 residues long. Germline CDR1 and CDR2: SGHDT and YYEEEE. The CDR3 nucleotides are TGTGCCAGCAGCTTGAATGTATACGGTGGTGGCTACACCTTC. Protein product: CASSLNVYGGGYTF.

CDR3 residues: CASSSLPSTDTQYF. DNA of the CDR3: TGCGCCAGCAGCTCCCTCCCTAGCACAGATACGCAGTATTTT. This chain connects TRBV5-1 to TRBJ2-3; D is undetermined. With 3 bases removed from V and 0 bases from J, the gap between germline ends came to 8 bases. Germline CDR1 reads SGHRS; CDR2 reads YFSETQ. The CDR3 length is 14 residues.

This clone was detected only a few times. The genes are TRBV19 and TRBJ1-1; TRBD1 is a possible D gene (5 bases). V lost 6 bases, J lost 1 base, and 12 bases lay in between. The germline CDR1 and CDR2 sequences are LNHDA and SQIVND (reference sequence). This CDR3 is 14 amino acids long. CDR3 loop: CASRWGRGNTEAFF. CDR3 nucleotide sequence: TGTGCCAGTAGATGGGGTAGGGGGAACACTGAAGCTTTCTTT.

V is TRBV27 and J is TRBJ2-1, with 15 bases lining up with TRBD2. After removal of 1 base from V and 4 bases from J, the junction contained 2 bases not matched to a gene. The CDR3 loop spans 17 amino acids. The germline gives CDR1 MNHEY, CDR2 SMNVEV (reference sequence). The CDR3 protein is CASSLWTSGRGYNEQFF. In DNA form, the CDR3 reads TGTGCCAGCAGTTTATGGACTAGCGGGAGGGGTTACAATGAGCAGTTCTTC.

This clone was seen once. V gene TRBV5-1 combines with J gene TRBJ2-5; tentative D call: TRBD2 (6 bases). V was cut by 0 bases and J by 4 bases, with 13 bases left in between. This CDR3 has 15 amino acids. The germline gives CDR1 SGHRS, CDR2 YFSETQ. CDR3 DNA: TGCGCCAGCAGCTTGGCTGCGGGACGGGGAGAGACCCAGTACTTC. This sequence encodes CASSLAAGRGETQYF. Full variable domain (outside the CDR3, taken from reference TRBV5-1 and TRBJ2-5): KAGVTQTPRYLIKTRGQQVTLSCSPISGHRSVSWYQQTPGQGLQFLFEYFSETQRNKGNFPGRFSGRQFSNSRSEMNVSTLELGDSALYLCASSLAAGRGETQYFGPGTRLLVL.

V gene TRBV5-1 combines with J gene TRBJ2-3; D unresolved. CDR1 is SGHRS, CDR2 YFSETQ, per germline. V lost 0 bases and J lost 6, with 8 bases in between. There are 13 residues in the CDR3. Written as DNA, the CDR3 is TGCGCCAGCAGCTTGGGGAACGGGGATACGCAGTATTTT. Translated: CASSLGNGDTQYF.

The chain couples TRBV15 to TRBJ1-2, with TRBD1 identical over 7 bases. V gave up 6 bases and J gave up 0 bases; unmatched junction bases: 7. CDR3 length: 15 amino acids. CDR1 and CDR2 (germline): LNHNV, YYDKDF (reference sequence). The CDR3 protein is CATSPTGRANYGYTF. CDR3 bases: TGTGCCACCAGTCCGACAGGGCGCGCTAACTATGGCTACACCTTC.

J is TRBJ1-4 and V is TRBV5-4; maybe TRBD1 (5 bases). This CDR3 is 15 amino acids long. CDR1 is SGHNT and CDR2 is YYREEE in the germline V gene (reference sequence). Trimming removed 1 base from V and 7 bases from J, with 14 bases in between. The CDR3 DNA is TGTGCCAGCAGCTTGCGTGGTGGGGGAGGTGAAAAACTGTTTTTT. Translated, it gives CASSLRGGGGEKLFF.

The chain combines TRBV6-1 with TRBJ2-1; TRBD2 matches 12 bases. J gave up 8 bases and V 3 bases, and 8 bases lay outside the gene matches. The CDR3 runs 16 residues. CDR1 is MNHNS and CDR2 is SASEGT in the germline V gene. CDR3 nucleotides: TGTGCCAGCAGTGACCAACTAGCGGGGGGCCGGTATGAGCAGTTCTTC. It encodes CASSDQLAGGRYEQFF.

This clone came up a few times. This chain connects TRBV1 to TRBJ1-6. TRBV1 is noted as a pseudogene. This CDR3 comprises 14 residues. CDR3: CTSSHESSPEPLHF. The CDR3 region has the DNA TGCACCAGCAGCCATGAATCATCCCCCGAGCCTCTCCACTTT.

V usage is TRBV4-1 and J usage is TRBJ2-3; perhaps TRBD1 as D (5 bases). This CDR3 contains 18 residues. The V end was cut by 0 bases, the J end by 4 bases, with 20 bases between. Looked up from germline, CDR1 is MGHRA and CDR2 is YSYEKL. The CDR3 sequence is CASSQDLSGHRTADTQYF. As DNA, the CDR3 is TGCGCCAGCAGCCAAGATCTTAGTGGACACAGAACAGCAGATACGCAGTATTTT.

In its sample, this clone was seen once. In DNA, the CDR3 is TGTGCCAGCAGTGACGGAGGGGACACAGATACGCAGTATTTT. Protein product: CASSDGGDTDTQYF. V gene TRBV6-4 combines with J gene TRBJ2-3, with D possibly TRBD2 on 6 matching bases. Germline V lookup: CDR1 MRHNA, CDR2 SNTAGT. CDR3 length: 14 residues. V lost 2 bases to trimming and J lost 2 bases, with 8 bases between them.